This T cell receptor (beta chain) came from a study of T-cell memory formation after mild COVID-19. Regarding this clonotype: What it binds is not known.

TCRdb used MiXCR to reprocess the 5' RACE reads, holding one entry per CDR3 protein. The sample consists of around 410,000 distinct CDR3 sequences, more than 20% of them appearing once. Notes on the study in general: Shrinking CD4+ clones resided mostly in CM and EM, and CD8+ ones in EMRA.

The origin of this receptor is an adult woman who had mild COVID-19 (a few samples of this study predate the infection). Cell type and time point are not known. The specimen was PBMCs or a T cell subset sorted from them (not recorded which).

The chain's CDR3 is CASSLSLGAAIGQYEQYF. CDR3 DNA sequence: TGTGCCAGCAGTTTGTCTTTGGGAGCTGCCATCGGACAATACGAGCAGTACTTC. The chain has TRBV12-3 or TRBV12-4 and TRBJ2-7; the D call may be TRBD1 or TRBD2 (5 bases each). V shed 3 bases and J shed 4 bases, with 25 bases lying between them. The CDR3 consists of 18 residues.